A single sample is the source of the 25 T cell receptor beta chains below, sequenced in a study of T cell repertoires in cytomegalovirus infection (dated by TCRdb to between 2018 and 2020). Sequencing relied on an Illumina HiSeq 1500. Through fastp at Q25 and MiXCR, TCRdb rebuilt clones from the public reads, retaining in-frame beta chains. Merged by CDR3 protein, the rows form single entries marked with the most common genes and DNA. The sample table records hundreds of thousands of distinct CDR3 sequences; 35% of these occur just once. The ten largest make up about 2.8% of the sample. What was sequenced was PBMCs. All receptors derive from a human donor in good health (CMV status not recorded). Some clones in this sample may be carry-over from other donors' samples.

Worth noting for this clonotype: Given the absence of the conserved phenylalanine or tryptophan at the CDR3 end, a read error is likely. This chain links TRBV28 with TRBJ1-5; D perhaps matches TRBD1 (5 bases). Trimming shortened V by 3 bases and J by 2 bases, and 14 bases separated the two germline ends. The CDR3 spans 16 residues. Germline V gene lookup returns CDR1 MDHEN and CDR2 SYDVKM. CDR3 amino acids: CASSFLRDARNQPQHL. The CDR3 DNA follows: TGTGCCAGCAGTTTCCTTCGGGACGCCCGCAATCAGCCCCAGCATTTG.

The chain is built from TRBV19 and TRBJ1-2; D remains ambiguous. The CDR3 sequence is 12 residues long. The germline V and J ends were trimmed by 3 bases and 7 bases, with 9 bases remaining between them. Per germline, CDR1 LNHDA and CDR2 SQIVND (reference sequence). The CDR3 DNA follows: TGTGCCAGTAGTATTTTTAGCGGTGGCTACACCTTC. Translating it yields CASSIFSGGYTF.

This rearrangement joins TRBV6-8 to TRBJ1-1; D is unclear. CDR3 length: 15 amino acids. Trimming removed 0 bases at V and 0 bases at J, with 8 bases between. Germline V gene data show CDR1 as MNHGY and CDR2 as SAAAGT. The CDR3 loop reads CASSYSHLMNTEAFF. CDR3 nucleotide sequence: TGTGCCAGCAGTTACTCGCACCTCATGAACACTGAAGCTTTCTTT.

The table lists this clonotype with many counts. A junction boundary mismatches the germline segment, possibly from a read error. The DNA for the CDR3 is TGTGCCAGCAGCTTAGATCGCACAGATACGCAGTATTTT. It encodes CASSLDRTDTQYF. V and J are TRBV5-1 and TRBJ2-3; D remains unclear. There are 13 residues in the CDR3. Germline CDR1 reads SGHRS; CDR2 reads YFSETQ.

This clonotype was observed at least ten times. The genes are TRBV6-2 or TRBV6-3 and TRBJ1-2, with D uncertain. Germline-derived CDR1 and CDR2 are MNHEY and SVGEGT. This CDR3 has 13 residues. V lost 3 bases and J lost 4, with 9 bases in between. The CDR3 loop is CASSYEIRYGYTF. CDR3 nucleotide sequence: TGTGCCAGCAGTTATGAGATCCGCTATGGCTACACCTTC.

The rearrangement joins TRBV6-6 to TRBJ1-6, with D possibly matching TRBD1 (6 bases). The CDR3 runs to 15 residues. Germline V gene sequence: CDR1 MNHNY, CDR2 SVGAGI (reference sequence). Trimming removed 2 bases from V and 6 bases from J, with 11 bases in between. The CDR3 is CASSYGTLANSPLHF. The CDR3 coding sequence is TGTGCCAGCAGTTACGGGACACTCGCTAATTCACCCCTCCACTTT.

The V and J genes are TRBV4-1 and TRBJ1-1; D ambiguous. This CDR3 is 15 amino acids long. The V end lost 1 base, the J end lost 4 bases, and 13 bases lay between the germline ends. Germline values: CDR1 MGHRA, CDR2 YSYEKL. For the CDR3, the DNA is TGCGCCAGCAGCCAAGGATTTCCAGTCGGCACTGAAGCTTTCTTT. It specifies CASSQGFPVGTEAFF.

A word on this clonotype: Germline and junction disagree at one end, which may indicate a read error. J is TRBJ2-4 and V is TRBV28, with a weak D call TRBD2 (7 bases). Looked up from germline, CDR1 is MDHEN and CDR2 is SYDVKM. This CDR3 has 17 amino acids. The CDR3: CASSLTGGLGTKNIQSF. CDR3 coding DNA: TGTGCCAGCAGTTTAACCGGGGGGCTCGGGACCAAAAACATTCAGTCCTTC. Variable domain in full (rest from reference TRBV28 and TRBJ2-4): DVKVTQSSRYLVKRTGEKVFLECVQDMDHENMFWYRQDPGLGLRLIYFSYDVKMKEKGDIPEGYSVSREKKERFSLILESASTNQTSMYLCASSLTGGLGTKNIQSFGAGTRLSVL.

The genes are TRBV11-2 and TRBJ2-7; no clear D gene. The CDR3 spans 13 residues. V was trimmed by 3 bases and J by 3 bases, leaving 9 bases between them. CDR1 is SGHAT and CDR2 is FQNNGV in the germline V gene. The CDR3: CASSFYQNYEQYF. In nucleotides, the CDR3 is TGTGCCAGCAGCTTTTATCAGAACTACGAGCAGTACTTC.

This clonotype was seen once. The rearrangement links TRBV7-2 to TRBJ2-5; 9 bases fit TRBD1. The CDR3 consists of 16 residues. After removal of 5 bases from V and 5 bases from J, the junction contained 12 bases not matched to a gene. The germline V gene encodes CDR1 SGHTA and CDR2 FQGNSA. The CDR3 nucleotides are TGTGCCAGCAGCCCACGACAGGGGGGGAGTGGGGAGACCCAGTACTTC. This encodes CASSPRQGGSGETQYF.

This clonotype was picked up a small number of times. The gene calls are TRBV7-9 and TRBJ2-7; D gene uncertain. The V gene's germline CDR1 is SEHNR and CDR2 FQNEAQ (reference sequence). The CDR3 loop spans 12 amino acids. The germline V and J ends were trimmed by 5 bases and 2 bases, with 7 bases remaining between them. Written as DNA, the CDR3 is TGTGCCAGCAGCCTACAACCCTACGAGCAGTACTTC. Protein product: CASSLQPYEQYF.

The chain employs TRBV3-1 and TRBJ2-2; D gene uncertain. Deletions cut 4 bases from V and 8 bases from J, with 11 bases between. Germline V CDR1 and CDR2: LGHDT, YNNKEL (reference sequence). The CDR3 length is 13 residues. The CDR3 region has the DNA TGTGCCAGCAGCCCTCACTACTTTGGGGAGCTGTTTTTT. It is translated as CASSPHYFGELFF.

This clonotype was detected only a few times. This chain joins TRBV19 and TRBJ2-2; 12 nucleotides agree with TRBD1. Germline-derived CDR1 and CDR2 are LNHDA and SQIVND (reference sequence). The V gene end was trimmed by 3 bases and the J gene end by 4 bases; junction bases not matched to a gene: 3. The CDR3 sequence is 16 residues long. The CDR3 reads CASSIGGQGATGELFF. CDR3 DNA sequence: TGTGCCAGTAGTATCGGGGGACAGGGGGCCACCGGGGAGCTGTTTTTT.

This clonotype was detected only a few times. The rearrangement joins TRBV15 to TRBJ1-5; 9 positions agree with TRBD1. Per the germline V gene, CDR1 is LNHNV and CDR2 is YYDKDF (reference sequence). V lost 3 bases to trimming and J lost 7 bases; unmatched junction nucleotides: 7. CDR3 length: 15 amino acids. CDR3 sequence reads: CATSSTGTGNQPQHF. CDR3 sequence (DNA): TGTGCCACCAGCAGCACCGGGACAGGGAACCAGCCCCAGCATTTT. The whole variable domain, filled in from reference TRBV15 and TRBJ1-5, reads DAMVIQNPRYQVTQFGKPVTLSCSQTLNHNVMYWYQQKSSQAPKLLFHYYDKDFNNEADTPDNFQSRRPNTSFCFLDIRSPGLGDTAMYLCATSSTGTGNQPQHFGDGTRLSIL.

Remarks on this clonotype: The CDR3 does not end in the conserved phenylalanine or tryptophan, so this is likely a read error. The DNA is omitted, as the CDR3 cannot be located on it reliably, and the CDR3 follows TCRdb's listing. J is TRBJ1-2 and V is TRBV12-3 or TRBV12-4; the table's D call, TRBD1, has no DNA check behind it. 12 amino acids form the CDR3, both terminal residues included. CDR3 protein: CASSGQGIGYTL.

In this sample, this clonotype turned up many times. The V gene is TRBV12-3 or TRBV12-4, the J gene TRBJ2-7, with D perhaps matching TRBD2 (5 bases). This CDR3 has 14 amino acids. Trimming removed 3 bases from V and 3 bases from J, with 12 bases in between. The CDR3 nucleotides are TGTGCCAGCAGTTTGAGGGAGATGTTCTACGAGCAGTACTTC. This gives the protein CASSLREMFYEQYF.

The V gene is TRBV18, the J gene TRBJ1-5; D unresolved. V lost 2 bases to trimming and J lost 0 bases, with 11 bases between them. Germline V lookup: CDR1 KGHSH, CDR2 LQKENI. The CDR3 sequence is 16 residues long. The CDR3 loop is CASSPTAQNSNQPQHF. In nucleotides, the CDR3 is TGTGCCAGCTCACCAACGGCACAGAATAGCAATCAGCCCCAGCATTTT.

This clonotype has just a few counts. The gene calls are TRBV11-2 and TRBJ1-4, with 8 nucleotides matching TRBD1. Germline CDR1 is SGHAT and CDR2 is FQNNGV. CDR3 length: 21 residues. V gave up 3 bases and J gave up 0 bases; unmatched junction bases: 18. In DNA form, the CDR3 reads TGTGCCAGCAGCTTCGGACAGGGTATGGTCTCGGCCGTAGCAACTAATGAAAAACTGTTTTTT. Translated: CASSFGQGMVSAVATNEKLFF.

This clonotype turned up a few times. V gene TRBV6-2 or TRBV6-3 combines with J gene TRBJ2-6; D ambiguous. Germline CDR1 and CDR2: MNHEY and SVGEGT. V dropped 2 bases and J dropped 0 bases, with 2 bases sitting between them. This CDR3 spans 14 amino acids. The CDR3 protein is CASSYVSGANVLTF. DNA of the CDR3: TGTGCCAGCAGTTACGTCTCTGGGGCCAACGTCCTGACTTTC.

The J gene is TRBJ2-7, the V gene TRBV12-3 or TRBV12-4; D is undetermined. This CDR3 is 13 amino acids long. V was trimmed by 3 bases and J by 2 bases, leaving 8 bases between them. CDR3 residues: CASSFQAPYEQYF. The CDR3 coding sequence is TGTGCCAGCAGTTTTCAGGCCCCCTACGAGCAGTACTTC.

The chain couples TRBV12-3 or TRBV12-4 to TRBJ2-5, with D maybe TRBD1 (6 bases). With 5 bases removed from V and 3 bases from J, the gap between germline ends came to 22 bases. The length of the CDR3 is 17 residues. As DNA, the CDR3 is TGTGCCAGCAGTCGAGGCCCGGGACATAACGCGGAAGAGACCCAGTACTTC. Translating gives CASSRGPGHNAEETQYF.

This clonotype has ten or more counts. The CDR3 DNA sequence: TGTGCCAGCAGTTACGGCCTAACCGTGGTGGAGACCCAGTACTTC. It encodes CASSYGLTVVETQYF. The V gene is TRBV6-6, the J gene TRBJ2-5, with unresolved D. CDR3 size: 15 residues. Germline V gene lookup returns CDR1 MNHNY and CDR2 SVGAGI (reference sequence). Trimming pared 2 bases from V and 5 bases from J, leaving 15 bases between.

This clonotype was observed a handful of times. V usage is TRBV12-3 or TRBV12-4 and J usage is TRBJ1-6; D might be TRBD1 (6 bases). This CDR3 has 16 residues. Trimming pared 3 bases from V and 9 bases from J, leaving 18 bases between. In DNA form, the CDR3 reads TGTGCCAGCAGTTTTGACTCCAGGGGCAGCGGTTCACCCCTCCACTTT. The encoded protein is CASSFDSRGSGSPLHF.

The chain joins TRBV19 to TRBJ1-5; tentatively, D is TRBD1 (6 bases). Germline CDR1 and CDR2: LNHDA and SQIVND (reference sequence). Between the trimmed V and J ends, which lost 7 bases and 3 bases, there was a span of 13 bases. The CDR3 covers 14 residues. CDR3 nucleotide sequence: TGTGCCAGTATCCCGGACAGCCCCAATCAGCCCCAGCATTTT. It encodes CASIPDSPNQPQHF.

In DNA, the CDR3 is TGCAGCGTAATGACAGGATCCAACTATGGCTACACCTTC. It is translated as CSVMTGSNYGYTF. The chain recombines TRBV29-1 with TRBJ1-2; tentatively, D is TRBD1 (6 bases). The CDR3 sequence is 13 residues long. Between the trimmed V and J ends, which lost 6 bases and 2 bases, there was a span of 13 bases. Germline lookup yields CDR1 SQVTM and CDR2 ANQGSEA. Drawing the rest from reference TRBV29-1 and TRBJ1-2, the complete variable domain is SAVISQKPSRDICQRGTSLTIQCQVDSQVTMMFWYRQQPGQSLTLIATANQGSEATYESGFVIDKFPISRPNLTFSTLTVSNMSPEDSSIYLCSVMTGSNYGYTFGSGTRLTVV.